Below, 8 T cell receptor beta chains from the same sample are listed, as sequenced in a study of T cell changes during pregnancy in multiple sclerosis. Sequencing used immunoSEQ multiplex PCR; TCRdb keeps in-frame clones, though not all of them. Seen here are 40,000 to 50,000 clones, about 90% observed once, and the top ten hold approximately 0.39%. The specimen comprised CD4+ T cells from peripheral blood mononuclear cells, sampled in the second trimester of pregnancy. Every receptor here comes from a female donor in good health, enrolled as a control in a pregnancy study.

The rearrangement joins TRBV5-4 to TRBJ2-2; no reliable D call. Trimming removed 7 bases from V and 2 bases from J, with 6 bases in between. The CDR3 is made up of 12 amino acids. CDR1 is SGHNT and CDR2 is YYREEE in the germline V gene (reference sequence). In DNA, the CDR3 is TGTGCCAGCGAGAAAAACACCGGGGAGCTGTTTTTT. Protein sequence: CASEKNTGELFF.

The CDR3, as DNA: TGTGCCAGTAGTCCTGAGACAGACCACTATGGCTACACCTTC. It translates to CASSPETDHYGYTF. This chain uses TRBV19 with TRBJ1-2; weak D call: TRBD1 (5 bases). CDR1 and CDR2 from the germline V gene are LNHDA and SQIVND (reference sequence). The CDR3 is 14 amino acids. V was shortened by 5 bases and J by 3 bases, with 13 bases between the two germline ends. Together with reference TRBV19 and TRBJ1-2, the CDR3 gives the full variable domain: DGGITQSPKYLFRKEGQNVTLSCEQNLNHDAMYWYRQDPGQGLRLIYYSQIVNDFQKGDIAEGYSVSREKKESFPLTVTSAQKNPTAFYLCASSPETDHYGYTFGSGTRLTVV.

The chain couples TRBV30 to TRBJ1-5; D may be TRBD1 (5 bases). The V gene's germline CDR1 is GTSNPN and CDR2 SVGIG (reference sequence). Between the trimmed V and J ends, which lost 3 bases and 7 bases, there was a span of 13 bases. CDR3 length: 13 residues. The chain's CDR3 is CAWRTTVDQPQHF. The CDR3 DNA sequence: TGTGCCTGGAGGACGACAGTCGACCAGCCCCAGCATTTT. Complete variable domain (other parts from reference TRBV30 and TRBJ1-5): SQTIHQWPATLVQPVGSPLSLECTVEGTSNPNLYWYRQAAGRGLQLLFYSVGIGQISSEVPQNLSASRPQDRQFILSSKKLLLSDSGFYLCAWRTTVDQPQHFGDGTRLSIL.

The rearrangement links TRBV5-4 to TRBJ1-1; possibly TRBD1 for D (5 bases). The CDR3 consists of 15 residues. Germline V gives CDR1 SGHNT, CDR2 YYREEE (reference sequence). V dropped 3 bases and J dropped 3 bases, with 15 bases sitting between them. CDR3 DNA: TGTGCCAGCAGCTCCCAGGCAGCCAGGGACACTGAAGCTTTCTTT. Translated: CASSSQAARDTEAFF.

The rearrangement links TRBV6-5 to TRBJ2-7, with D perhaps matching TRBD1 (6 bases). The CDR3 sequence is 13 residues long. Germline CDR1 is MNHEY and CDR2 is SVGAGI. V was trimmed by 6 bases and J by 4 bases, leaving 13 bases between them. The CDR3 protein is CASSKTGLYEQYF. The CDR3 DNA reads as TGTGCCAGCAGCAAAACAGGGTTATACGAGCAGTACTTC.

This clone is a singleton in its sample. The CDR3 DNA follows: TGTGCCAGCAGTTACTCGCCCAGGGCGTACGAGCAGTACTTC. Its translation is CASSYSPRAYEQYF. The chain recombines TRBV6-6 with TRBJ2-7; weak D call: TRBD1 (5 bases). V lost 0 bases and J 4 bases, leaving 10 bases between the germline ends. This CDR3 spans 14 amino acids. CDR1 is MNHNY, CDR2 SVGAGI, per germline (reference sequence).

The J gene is TRBJ2-1, the V gene TRBV4-3; 15 nucleotides match TRBD2. Losses at the gene ends were 4 bases for V and 5 bases for J; bases not matched to a gene: 9. The CDR3 is 18 residues long. From germline, CDR1 is LGHNA and CDR2 YSLEER. CDR3 in amino acids: CASSRGLAGGRRHNEQFF. The DNA of the CDR3 is TGCGCCAGCAGCCGGGGACTAGCGGGGGGCCGTCGTCACAATGAGCAGTTCTTC.

The chain recombines TRBV30 with TRBJ1-1; no definite D call. The V gene lost 4 bases and the J gene lost 6 bases, with 12 bases spanning the gap. The germline V gene encodes CDR1 GTSNPN and CDR2 SVGIG (reference sequence). CDR3 length: 12 amino acids. In DNA form, the CDR3 reads TGTGCCTGGACCCACCGGGGTGCTGAAGCTTTCTTT. Residues: CAWTHRGAEAFF.